A single sample is the source of the 27 T cell receptor beta chains below, sequenced in a study of OX40 agonist ivuxolimab in advanced cancers. Clones were read by immunoSEQ multiplex PCR, and TCRdb kept only the in-frame ones, dropping some. This repertoire shows about 82,000 clones, roughly 85% found once; its top ten account for approximately 0.9%. The material was CD4+ or CD8+ T cells sorted from blood, obtained in a trial of the OX40 agonist ivuxolimab. The receptors derive from an adult with an advanced solid tumor such as melanoma, head and neck, liver or kidney cancer.

This CDR3 reads CASSLTAGANYNEQFF. The CDR3 DNA sequence: TGTGCCAGCAGCTTAACGGCGGGTGCCAACTACAATGAGCAGTTCTTC. The rearrangement links TRBV7-3 to TRBJ2-1, with a tentative D call TRBD2 (5 bases). Trimming left V 0 bases short and J 3 bases short, with 12 bases between. Germline V lookup: CDR1 SGHTA, CDR2 FQGTGA. The CDR3 runs 16 residues.

The chain joins TRBV5-1 to TRBJ2-7; no firm D call. The CDR3 extends over 14 amino acids. V lost 1 base to trimming and J lost 5 bases, with 13 bases between them. From germline, CDR1 is SGHRS and CDR2 YFSETQ. The CDR3 bases are TGCGCCAGCAGCTTGCAGGTGTCTGGAAACGAGCAGTACTTC. This encodes CASSLQVSGNEQYF.

This chain joins TRBV12-5 and TRBJ2-1; 8 nucleotides align to TRBD2. Losses at the gene ends were 1 base for V and 5 bases for J; bases not matched to a gene: 1. Germline CDR1 is LGHNT and CDR2 is FRNRAP. CDR3 length: 14 amino acids. CDR3 region: CASGLAGGHNEQFF. CDR3 coding DNA: TGTGCTAGTGGTTTGGCGGGGGGGCACAATGAGCAGTTCTTC.

The chain recombines TRBV6-5 with TRBJ2-2; D remains unclear. Trimming pared 0 bases from V and 1 base from J, leaving 6 bases between. CDR3 length: 15 residues. CDR1 is MNHEY, CDR2 SVGAGI, per germline. CDR3 residues: CASSYSGQNTGELFF. The CDR3 DNA follows: TGTGCCAGCAGTTACTCAGGCCAGAACACCGGGGAGCTGTTTTTT.

This chain uses TRBV7-2 with TRBJ2-7; 8 positions agree with TRBD1. Germline CDR1 is SGHTA and CDR2 is FQGNSA. J gave up 3 bases and V 4 bases, and 5 bases lay outside the gene matches. This CDR3 is 14 amino acids long. CDR3 DNA sequence: TGTGCCAGCAGCTCCACTGGGACAGGCTACGAGCAGTACTTC. Its translation: CASSSTGTGYEQYF.

CDR3 protein: CASSEGPAEHYGYTF. The DNA of the CDR3 is TGTGCCAGCAGTGAAGGGCCAGCAGAGCACTATGGCTACACCTTC. This rearrangement joins TRBV6-1 to TRBJ1-2; D call uncertain. The CDR3 covers 15 residues. Germline V CDR1 and CDR2: MNHNS, SASEGT. Trimming removed 1 base from V and 3 bases from J, with 12 bases in between.

The chain uses TRBV29-1 and TRBJ2-2; TRBD1 matches at 9 bases. Germline V gene sequence: CDR1 SQVTM, CDR2 ANQGSEA. The ends lost 2 bases at V and 6 bases at J; junction bases unmatched: 7. CDR3 size: 15 residues. The chain's CDR3 is CSVERGTGMAGELFF. CDR3 coding DNA: TGCAGCGTTGAAAGGGGGACAGGGATGGCCGGGGAGCTGTTTTTT.

The gene calls are TRBV11-2 and TRBJ2-7, with unresolved D. CDR3 length: 16 residues. Trimming removed 4 bases at V and 2 bases at J, with 18 bases between. Germline V gene sequence: CDR1 SGHAT, CDR2 FQNNGV. CDR3 sequence reads: CASSSQPGPGPYEQYF. The CDR3 DNA follows: TGTGCCAGCAGCTCTCAACCGGGCCCCGGGCCCTACGAGCAGTACTTC.

The J gene is TRBJ2-7, the V gene TRBV5-4, with D unresolved. CDR1 SGHNT and CDR2 YYREEE come from the germline V gene (reference sequence). Trimming took off 3 bases at V and 7 bases at J, with 8 bases between the two ends. There are 11 residues in the CDR3. CDR3 sequence (DNA): TGTGCCAGCAGCTCTCTGGCTGAGCAGTACTTC. It yields the protein CASSSLAEQYF.

CDR3 nucleotides: TGTGCCTGGACTAACGGGGGCTATGGCTACACCTTC. Translated, it gives CAWTNGGYGYTF. The chain couples TRBV30 to TRBJ1-2, with D tentatively TRBD1 (5 bases). V dropped 4 bases and J dropped 4 bases, with 10 bases sitting between them. Per germline, CDR1 GTSNPN and CDR2 SVGIG (reference sequence). This CDR3 is built from 12 residues.

The chain recombines TRBV5-4 with TRBJ1-1; no firm D call. Trimming removed 3 bases from V and 5 bases from J, with 14 bases in between. Germline V CDR1 and CDR2: SGHNT, YYREEE (reference sequence). This CDR3 is built from 14 residues. In DNA form, the CDR3 reads TGTGCCAGCAGCTCACCCGAGGCGAGGACTGAAGCTTTCTTT. This codes for CASSSPEARTEAFF.

The gene calls are TRBV19 and TRBJ1-2; tentatively, D is TRBD1 (5 bases). Trimming removed 4 bases at V and 4 bases at J, with 16 bases between. In germline, CDR1 is LNHDA, CDR2 SQIVND (reference sequence). CDR3 length: 15 amino acids. CDR3 amino acids: CASSTPSGGGYGYTF. In DNA form, the CDR3 reads TGTGCCAGTAGTACCCCCAGTGGGGGTGGCTATGGCTACACCTTC. Combining the CDR3 with reference TRBV19 and TRBJ1-2 gives the whole variable domain DGGITQSPKYLFRKEGQNVTLSCEQNLNHDAMYWYRQDPGQGLRLIYYSQIVNDFQKGDIAEGYSVSREKKESFPLTVTSAQKNPTAFYLCASSTPSGGGYGYTFGSGTRLTVV.

This sequence joins TRBV5-1 and TRBJ2-1; 8 bases are a match to TRBD1. V lost 5 bases and J lost 4; bases outside the gene matches: 8. This CDR3 is 15 amino acids long. Germline CDR1 is SGHRS and CDR2 is YFSETQ. In DNA form, the CDR3 reads TGCGCCAGCAGAGACCCCAGGGGGCCATACAATGAGCAGTTCTTC. Translating it yields CASRDPRGPYNEQFF.

In its sample, this clone was seen once. This chain uses TRBV5-1 with TRBJ2-5; tentatively, D is TRBD1 or TRBD2 (5 bases each). Deletions cut 4 bases from V and 3 bases from J, with 10 bases between. There are 13 residues in the CDR3. Germline V lookup: CDR1 SGHRS, CDR2 YFSETQ. The CDR3 sequence is CASSLGTEETQYF. The CDR3 DNA reads TGCGCCAGCAGCCTCGGGACGGAAGAGACCCAGTACTTC. The entire variable domain, with the rest obtained from reference TRBV5-1 and TRBJ2-5, is as follows: KAGVTQTPRYLIKTRGQQVTLSCSPISGHRSVSWYQQTPGQGLQFLFEYFSETQRNKGNFPGRFSGRQFSNSRSEMNVSTLELGDSALYLCASSLGTEETQYFGPGTRLLVL.

About this clone itself: Other nucleotide sequences from this sample produce the same CDR3. The chain links TRBV6-5 to TRBJ2-1; 13 bases map to TRBD2. CDR1 and CDR2 from the germline V gene are MNHEY and SVGAGI. This CDR3 spans 15 amino acids. V gave up 6 bases and J gave up 9 bases; unmatched junction bases: 8. Here the CDR3 reads CASSRTSGGRGEQFF. The DNA for the CDR3 is TGTGCCAGCAGCAGGACTAGCGGGGGAAGAGGTGAGCAGTTCTTC.

V is TRBV7-6 and J is TRBJ2-1; D assignment may be TRBD1 or TRBD2 (5 bases each). CDR3 length: 14 amino acids. Germline lookup yields CDR1 SGHVS and CDR2 FNYEAQ. Between the trimmed V and J ends, which lost 3 bases and 6 bases, there was a span of 12 bases. CDR3 in amino acids: CASSLGRLSNEQFF. The CDR3 bases are TGTGCCAGCAGCTTGGGACGCCTCAGCAATGAGCAGTTCTTC.

The chain carries TRBV2 and TRBJ2-7; no clear D. Deletions cut 2 bases from V and 7 bases from J, with 9 bases between. The CDR3 totals 12 residues. Germline V gene sequence: CDR1 SNHLY, CDR2 FYNNEI. The CDR3 sequence is CASSEPPREQYF. In DNA form, the CDR3 reads TGTGCCAGCAGTGAACCCCCCCGGGAGCAGTACTTC.

The rearrangement links TRBV5-4 to TRBJ1-6, with TRBD1 as a possible D gene (5 bases). CDR3 size: 14 residues. Germline lookup yields CDR1 SGHNT and CDR2 YYREEE (reference sequence). Trimming removed 0 bases from V and 6 bases from J, with 7 bases in between. The CDR3 loop is CASSLAGFNSPLHF. CDR3 coding DNA: TGTGCCAGCAGCTTGGCAGGGTTTAATTCACCCCTCCACTTT.

The CDR3 DNA sequence: TGTGCCAGTAGTAAGCCCCTGGAGACTAGCGGGGGGACAGATACGCAGTATTTT. Translation gives CASSKPLETSGGTDTQYF. The chain links TRBV19 to TRBJ2-3, with 13 bases aligning to TRBD2. This CDR3 has 18 residues. CDR1 and CDR2 (germline): LNHDA, SQIVND (reference sequence). The V and J ends lost 4 bases and 3 bases, in that order; junction bases with no gene match: 10.

This clone turned up a few times. The chain joins TRBV29-1 to TRBJ1-5, with a weak D call TRBD1 (6 bases). CDR1 is SQVTM, CDR2 ANQGSEA, per germline. Trimming removed 6 bases at V and 1 base at J, with 19 bases between. This CDR3 is 16 amino acids long. The CDR3 is CSVVLVGGASNQPQHF. The DNA of the CDR3 is TGCAGCGTCGTCCTTGTGGGGGGCGCGAGCAATCAGCCCCAGCATTTT.

The table lists this clone with a count of one. CDR3 DNA: TGTGCCAGCAGTGAAGAAGTTGGGGGGGGAGATACGCAGTATTTT. This codes for CASSEEVGGGDTQYF. The V gene is TRBV6-1, the J gene TRBJ2-3, with 7 nucleotides matching TRBD2. The V segment lost 1 base and the J segment 5 bases; nucleotides outside the gene matches: 6. This CDR3 region has 15 residues. Germline loops: CDR1 MNHNS, CDR2 SASEGT.

There are a few counts of this clone. This chain connects TRBV6-6 to TRBJ1-1; the D gene is possibly TRBD1 (6 bases). Germline loops: CDR1 MNHNY, CDR2 SVGAGI (reference sequence). This CDR3 is 15 amino acids long. Deletions cut 6 bases from V and 2 bases from J, with 16 bases between. CDR3 sequence reads: CASRNDLQGNTEAFF. CDR3 bases: TGTGCCAGCAGAAACGATCTACAGGGTAACACTGAAGCTTTCTTT.

The CDR3 DNA reads TGTGCCTGGACCCAGGGAATAGCTAATGAAAAACTGTTTTTT. This translates into CAWTQGIANEKLFF. The rearrangement uses TRBV30 and TRBJ1-4; D possibly corresponds to TRBD1 (5 bases). From germline, CDR1 is GTSNPN and CDR2 SVGIG (reference sequence). CDR3 length: 14 residues. V gave up 4 bases and J gave up 3 bases, with 12 bases separating them.

The chain joins TRBV21-1 to TRBJ2-1. TRBV21-1 is listed as a pseudogene. The CDR3 covers 14 residues. The CDR3 region is CASSAKSKGNEQFF. In nucleotides, the CDR3 is TGTGCCAGCAGCGCGAAATCGAAGGGTAATGAGCAGTTCTTC.

The chain links TRBV10-2 to TRBJ1-2; D remains unclear. The V and J ends lost 3 bases and 1 base respectively, with 6 bases between them. There are 13 residues in the CDR3. Germline V gene data show CDR1 as WSHSY and CDR2 as SAAADI. The CDR3 protein is CASSEVVNYGYTF. CDR3 DNA: TGCGCCAGCAGTGAAGTAGTTAACTATGGCTACACCTTC.

The chain uses TRBV4-1 and TRBJ1-2; maybe TRBD1 (6 bases). The CDR3 has 16 amino acids. Germline CDR1 is MGHRA and CDR2 is YSYEKL. Trimming removed 4 bases from V and 3 bases from J, with 18 bases in between. DNA for the CDR3: TGCGCCAGCAGCCCGGCTTCGAGGGACACTTACTATGGCTACACCTTC. Translated, it gives CASSPASRDTYYGYTF.

The chain is built from TRBV6-5 and TRBJ1-2; D call uncertain. The ends were cut back, 5 bases at V and 8 bases at J, with 21 bases in the middle. The germline gives CDR1 MNHEY, CDR2 SVGAGI. The CDR3 totals 15 residues. For the CDR3, the DNA is TGTGCCAGCAGTCCCATAGAAAAACGACCGAAGGGCTACACCTTC. This sequence encodes CASSPIEKRPKGYTF.